Below are 5 T cell receptor beta chains sequenced from a single sample in a study of CD8 T cells in Susac syndrome. RNA was extracted with the RNeasy kit, and a quantity of about 0.45 to 1 ug was reverse transcribed using random hexamers. TCRdb analysed the immunoSEQ multiplex PCR reads with MiXCR anew, one entry per CDR3 protein. The sample comprises 130,000 or so distinct CDR3 sequences, around 86% of which are singletons, and around 0.5% rests with the top ten. The sample taken for sequencing was CD8+ T cells from PBMCs. Receptors originate from a human donor with multiple sclerosis.

This clonotype was detected only a few times. The genes are TRBV11-2 and TRBJ2-7, with D perhaps TRBD2 (5 bases). From germline, CDR1 is SGHAT and CDR2 FQNNGV. The V and J ends lost 7 bases and 3 bases respectively, with 16 bases between them. This CDR3 region has 14 residues. The CDR3 region is CASTFGVGDYEQYV. CDR3 bases: TGTGCCAGCACCTTTGGGGTCGGGGACTACGAGCAGTACGTC.

Turning to this clonotype: An end of the junction does not agree with germline; a read error may underlie this. This sequence joins TRBV12-3 or TRBV12-4 and TRBJ2-2; D tentatively fits TRBD1 or TRBD2 (5 bases each). The CDR3 runs 15 residues. CDR3 nucleotides: TGTGCCAGCAGACTTGACAGCGCGAACACCGGGGAGCTTTTTTTT. Translation: CASRLDSANTGELFF.

This clonotype was recorded once. This chain connects TRBV29-1 to TRBJ1-1; no definite D call. The V and J ends lost 1 base and 8 bases respectively, with 8 bases between them. Germline V gene data show CDR1 as SQVTM and CDR2 as ANQGSEA. This CDR3 region has 11 residues. The CDR3 is CSVEGTMEAFF. DNA of the CDR3: TGCAGCGTTGAAGGGACGATGGAAGCTTTCTTT.

This chain connects TRBV5-1 to TRBJ2-1, with D possibly TRBD1 on 6 matching bases. The CDR3 has 15 residues. Trimming took 0 bases from V and 3 from J, leaving 10 bases between them. From germline, CDR1 is SGHRS and CDR2 YFSETQ. DNA of the CDR3: TGCGCCAGCAGCTTGGACAGGGTTAACTACAATGAGCAGTTCTTC. Protein: CASSLDRVNYNEQFF. Full variable domain (rest looked up from reference TRBV5-1 and TRBJ2-1): KAGVTQTPRYLIKTRGQQVTLSCSPISGHRSVSWYQQTPGQGLQFLFEYFSETQRNKGNFPGRFSGRQFSNSRSEMNVSTLELGDSALYLCASSLDRVNYNEQFFGPGTRLTVL.

The chain joins TRBV4-2 to TRBJ2-1; D unresolved. Germline V gene data show CDR1 as LGHNA and CDR2 as YNFKEQ. With 7 bases removed from V and 10 bases from J, the gap between germline ends came to 20 bases. The CDR3 extends over 14 amino acids. CDR3 DNA sequence: TGTGCCAGCACCCCCGGGCGTGGCCCGTTCGAGCAGTTCTTC. This gives the protein CASTPGRGPFEQFF.